This T cell receptor (beta chain) originates from a study of PD-1 blockade in classical Hodgkin lymphoma. Findings and caveats of the study: Healthy donors reportedly exceeded newly diagnosed patients in baseline TCR diversity.

Time point here: cycle 4 day 1 (C4D1), after six to seven weeks of nivolumab. Every single patient, without exception, relapsed after autologous stem cell transplantation, and brentuximab vedotin exposure varied. A word on this clone: Antigen specificity is unknown.

The ends lost 1 base at V and 7 bases at J; junction bases unmatched: 6. Germline CDR1 MNHNS, CDR2 SASEGT. The CDR3 sequence is 15 residues long. Sequenced by immunoSEQ multiplex PCR; TCRdb stores in-frame clones only, minus some. The table records just under 20,000 clones, 65% to 80% of them present only once. The clonotype was recovered from a human donor with classical Hodgkin lymphoma. The source material was peripheral blood mononuclear cells (PBMCs), sampled before the fourth cycle of nivolumab. J is TRBJ2-4 and V is TRBV6-1, with 8 bases matching TRBD1. In DNA, the CDR3 is TGTGCCAGCAGTGAAGGGGACAGGACCCAGAACATTCAGTACTTC. It codes for CASSEGDRTQNIQYF.